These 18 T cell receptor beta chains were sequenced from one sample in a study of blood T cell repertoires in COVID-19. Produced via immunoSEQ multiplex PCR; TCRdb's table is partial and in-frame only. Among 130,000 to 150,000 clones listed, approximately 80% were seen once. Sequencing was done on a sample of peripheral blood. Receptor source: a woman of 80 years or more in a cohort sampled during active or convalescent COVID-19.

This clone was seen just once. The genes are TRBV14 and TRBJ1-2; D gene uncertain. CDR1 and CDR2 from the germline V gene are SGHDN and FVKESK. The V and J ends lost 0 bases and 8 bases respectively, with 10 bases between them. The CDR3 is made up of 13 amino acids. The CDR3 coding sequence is TGTGCCAGCAGCCAAGATCCCGGGGTCGGCTACACCTTC. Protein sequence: CASSQDPGVGYTF.

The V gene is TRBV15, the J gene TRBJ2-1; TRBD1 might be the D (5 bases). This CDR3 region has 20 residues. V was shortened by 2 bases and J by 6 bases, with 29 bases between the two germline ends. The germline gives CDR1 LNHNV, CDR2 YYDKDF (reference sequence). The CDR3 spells CATSRTLGPPLPGSTNEQFF. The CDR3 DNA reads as TGTGCCACCAGCAGAACTTTGGGGCCACCCCTTCCAGGTAGTACCAATGAGCAGTTCTTC.

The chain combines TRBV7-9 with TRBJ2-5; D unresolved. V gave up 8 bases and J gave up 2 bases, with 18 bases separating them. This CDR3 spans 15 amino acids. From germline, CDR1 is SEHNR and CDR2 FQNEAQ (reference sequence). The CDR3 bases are TGTGCCAGCTGTAGAAACTCGCTTTTTCAAGAGACCCAGTACTTC. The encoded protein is CASCRNSLFQETQYF.

The chain's CDR3 is CASSQLAGYADTQYF. CDR3 DNA sequence: TGTGCCAGCAGTCAGCTAGCGGGGTATGCAGATACGCAGTATTTT. The chain joins TRBV28 to TRBJ2-3; TRBD2 aligns across 9 bases. The germline CDR1 and CDR2 sequences are MDHEN and SYDVKM. CDR3 size: 15 residues. V lost 5 bases and J lost 4; bases outside the gene matches: 7.

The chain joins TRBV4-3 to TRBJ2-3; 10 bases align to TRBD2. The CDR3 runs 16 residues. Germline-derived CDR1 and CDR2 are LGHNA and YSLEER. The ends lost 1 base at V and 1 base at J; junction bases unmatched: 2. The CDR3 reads CASSQAAGGGTDTQYF. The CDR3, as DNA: TGCGCCAGCAGCCAAGCAGCGGGGGGGGGCACAGATACGCAGTATTTT.

The CDR3 sequence is CASSPQGLASRETQYF. The CDR3 region has the DNA TGTGCCAGCTCACCCCAGGGACTAGCATCCCGAGAGACCCAGTACTTC. The chain combines TRBV18 with TRBJ2-5; 9 nucleotides match TRBD2. Germline CDR1 is KGHSH and CDR2 is LQKENI. This CDR3 is 16 amino acids long. V dropped 3 bases and J dropped 4; count of bases not matched to a gene: 9.

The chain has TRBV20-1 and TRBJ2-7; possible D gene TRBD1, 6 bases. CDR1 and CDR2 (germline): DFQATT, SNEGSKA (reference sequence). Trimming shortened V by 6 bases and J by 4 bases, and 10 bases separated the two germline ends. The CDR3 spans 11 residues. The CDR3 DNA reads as TGCAGTGCACTAACAGGGTACGAGCAGTACGTC. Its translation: CSALTGYEQYV.

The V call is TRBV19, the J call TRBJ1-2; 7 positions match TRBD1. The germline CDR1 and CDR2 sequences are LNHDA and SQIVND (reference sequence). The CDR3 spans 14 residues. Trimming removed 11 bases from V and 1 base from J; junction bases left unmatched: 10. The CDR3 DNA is TGTGCCTCCAGGGGGGACAGTAATAACTATGGCTACACCTTC. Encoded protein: CASRGDSNNYGYTF.

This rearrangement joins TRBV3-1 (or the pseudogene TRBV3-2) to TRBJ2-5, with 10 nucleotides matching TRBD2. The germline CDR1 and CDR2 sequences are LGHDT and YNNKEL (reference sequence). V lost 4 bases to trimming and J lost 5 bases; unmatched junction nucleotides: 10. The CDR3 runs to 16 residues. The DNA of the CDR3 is TGTGCCAGCAGCCCCCAGGGGCTAGCGGGGGAGGAGACCCAGTACTTC. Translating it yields CASSPQGLAGEETQYF.

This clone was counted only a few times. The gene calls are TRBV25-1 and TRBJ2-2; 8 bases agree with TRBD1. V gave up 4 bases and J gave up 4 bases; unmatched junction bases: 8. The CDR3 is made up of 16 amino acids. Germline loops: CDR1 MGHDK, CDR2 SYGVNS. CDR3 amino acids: CASSVGQGRATGELFF. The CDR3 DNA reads TGTGCCAGCAGTGTCGGACAGGGAAGGGCCACCGGGGAGCTGTTTTTT.

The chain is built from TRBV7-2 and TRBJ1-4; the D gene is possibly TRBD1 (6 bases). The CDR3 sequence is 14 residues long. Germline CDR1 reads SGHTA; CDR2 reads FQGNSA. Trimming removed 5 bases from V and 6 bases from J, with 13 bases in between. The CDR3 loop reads CASSRRTVDEKLFF. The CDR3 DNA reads TGTGCCAGCAGCCGCCGGACAGTAGATGAAAAACTGTTTTTT.

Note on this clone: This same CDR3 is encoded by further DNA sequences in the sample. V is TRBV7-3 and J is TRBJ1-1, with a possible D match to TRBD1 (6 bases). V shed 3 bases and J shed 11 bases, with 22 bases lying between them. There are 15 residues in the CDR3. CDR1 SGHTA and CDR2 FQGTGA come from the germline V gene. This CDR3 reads CASSFGGARAGEAFF. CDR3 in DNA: TGTGCCAGCAGCTTCGGGGGCGCCCGGGCGGGGGAGGCTTTCTTT. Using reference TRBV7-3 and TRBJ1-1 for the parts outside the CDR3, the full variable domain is GAGVSQTPSNKVTEKGKYVELRCDPISGHTALYWYRQSLGQGPEFLIYFQGTGAADDSGLPNDRFFAVRPEGSVSTLKIQRTERGDSAVYLCASSFGGARAGEAFFGQGTRLTVV.

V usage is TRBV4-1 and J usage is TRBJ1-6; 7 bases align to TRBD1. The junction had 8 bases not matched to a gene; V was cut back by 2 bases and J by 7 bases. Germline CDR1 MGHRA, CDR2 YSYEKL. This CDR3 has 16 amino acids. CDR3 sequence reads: CASSQKNRGGNSPLHF. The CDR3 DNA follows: TGCGCCAGCAGCCAAAAAAACAGGGGTGGCAATTCACCCCTCCACTTT.

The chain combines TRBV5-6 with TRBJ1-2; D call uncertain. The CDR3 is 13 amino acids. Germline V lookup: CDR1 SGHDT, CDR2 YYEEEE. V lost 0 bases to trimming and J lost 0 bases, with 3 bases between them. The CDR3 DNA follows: TGTGCCAGCAGCTTGGGAGCTAACTATGGCTACACCTTC. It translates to CASSLGANYGYTF.

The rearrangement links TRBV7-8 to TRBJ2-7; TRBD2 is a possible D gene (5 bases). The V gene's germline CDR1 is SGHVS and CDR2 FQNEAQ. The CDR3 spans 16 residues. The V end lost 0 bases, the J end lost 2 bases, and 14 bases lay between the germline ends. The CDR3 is CASSLALGEPAYEQYV. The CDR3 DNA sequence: TGTGCCAGCAGCTTAGCGTTGGGAGAACCCGCCTACGAGCAGTACGTC.

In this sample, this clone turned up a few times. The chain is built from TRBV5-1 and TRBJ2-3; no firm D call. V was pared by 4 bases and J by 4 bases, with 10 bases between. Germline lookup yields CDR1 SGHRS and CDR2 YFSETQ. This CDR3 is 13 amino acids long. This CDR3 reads CASSPPSADTQYF. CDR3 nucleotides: TGCGCCAGCAGCCCGCCCAGCGCAGATACGCAGTATTTT. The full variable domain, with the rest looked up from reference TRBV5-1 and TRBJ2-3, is KAGVTQTPRYLIKTRGQQVTLSCSPISGHRSVSWYQQTPGQGLQFLFEYFSETQRNKGNFPGRFSGRQFSNSRSEMNVSTLELGDSALYLCASSPPSADTQYFGPGTRLTVL.

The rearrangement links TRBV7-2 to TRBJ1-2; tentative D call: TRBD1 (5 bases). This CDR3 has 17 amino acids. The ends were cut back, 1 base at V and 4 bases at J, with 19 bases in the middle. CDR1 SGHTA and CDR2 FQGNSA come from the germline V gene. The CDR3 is CASSLGGARGTLYGYTF. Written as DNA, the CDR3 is TGTGCCAGCAGCTTAGGCGGGGCCAGAGGGACCCTCTATGGCTACACCTTC.

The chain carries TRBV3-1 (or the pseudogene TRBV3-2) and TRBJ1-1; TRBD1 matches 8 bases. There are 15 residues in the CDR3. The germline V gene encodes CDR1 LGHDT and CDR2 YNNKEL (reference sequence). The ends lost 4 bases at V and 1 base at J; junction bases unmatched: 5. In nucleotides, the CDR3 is TGTGCCAGCAGCCGCGTGACAGGGGCGAACACTGAAGCTTTCTTT. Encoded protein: CASSRVTGANTEAFF.